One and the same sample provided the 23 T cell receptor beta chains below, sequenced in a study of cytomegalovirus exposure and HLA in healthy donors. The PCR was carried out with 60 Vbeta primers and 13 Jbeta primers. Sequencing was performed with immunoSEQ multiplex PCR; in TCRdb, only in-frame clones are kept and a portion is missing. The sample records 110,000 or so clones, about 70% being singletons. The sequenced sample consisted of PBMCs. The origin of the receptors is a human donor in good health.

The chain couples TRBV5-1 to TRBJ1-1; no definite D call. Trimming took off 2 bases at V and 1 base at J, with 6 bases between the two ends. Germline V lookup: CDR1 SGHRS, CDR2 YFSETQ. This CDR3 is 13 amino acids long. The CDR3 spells CASSLAQNTEAFF. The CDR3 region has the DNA TGCGCCAGCAGCTTAGCCCAGAACACTGAAGCTTTCTTT.

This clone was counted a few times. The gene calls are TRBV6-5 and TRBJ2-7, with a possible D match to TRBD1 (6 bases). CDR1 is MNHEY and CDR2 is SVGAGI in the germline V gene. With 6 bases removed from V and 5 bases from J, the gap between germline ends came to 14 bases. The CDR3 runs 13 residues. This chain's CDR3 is CASSKQGFHEQYF. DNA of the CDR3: TGTGCCAGCAGCAAACAGGGTTTCCACGAGCAGTACTTC.

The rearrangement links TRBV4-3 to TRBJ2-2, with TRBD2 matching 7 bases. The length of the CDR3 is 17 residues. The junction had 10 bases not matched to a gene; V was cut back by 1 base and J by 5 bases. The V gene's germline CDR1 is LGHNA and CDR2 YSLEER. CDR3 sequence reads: CASSQVSAGIWTGELFF. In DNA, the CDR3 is TGCGCCAGCAGCCAAGTGTCAGCGGGAATCTGGACCGGGGAGCTGTTTTTT.

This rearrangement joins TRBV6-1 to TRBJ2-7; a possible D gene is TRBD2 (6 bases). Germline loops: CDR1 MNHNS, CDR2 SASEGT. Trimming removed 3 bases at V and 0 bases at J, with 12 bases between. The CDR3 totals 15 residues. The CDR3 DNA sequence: TGTGCCAGCAGTGATGCGGGGCCGAGCTCCTACGAGCAGTACTTC. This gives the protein CASSDAGPSSYEQYF.

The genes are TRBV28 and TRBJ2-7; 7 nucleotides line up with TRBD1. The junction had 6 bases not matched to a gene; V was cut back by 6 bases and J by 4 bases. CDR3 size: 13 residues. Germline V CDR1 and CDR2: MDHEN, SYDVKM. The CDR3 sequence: CASRRTGLYEQYF. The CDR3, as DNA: TGTGCCAGCAGACGGACAGGCCTTTACGAGCAGTACTTC. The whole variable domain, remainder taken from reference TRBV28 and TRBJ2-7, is DVKVTQSSRYLVKRTGEKVFLECVQDMDHENMFWYRQDPGLGLRLIYFSYDVKMKEKGDIPEGYSVSREKKERFSLILESASTNQTSMYLCASRRTGLYEQYFGPGTRLTVT.

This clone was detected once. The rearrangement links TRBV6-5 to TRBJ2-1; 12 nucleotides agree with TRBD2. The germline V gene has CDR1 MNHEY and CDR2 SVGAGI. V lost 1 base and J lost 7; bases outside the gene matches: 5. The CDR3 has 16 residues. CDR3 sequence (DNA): TGTGCCAGCAGTTACTACGGGACTAGCGGGTTTAATGAGCAGTTCTTC. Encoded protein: CASSYYGTSGFNEQFF.

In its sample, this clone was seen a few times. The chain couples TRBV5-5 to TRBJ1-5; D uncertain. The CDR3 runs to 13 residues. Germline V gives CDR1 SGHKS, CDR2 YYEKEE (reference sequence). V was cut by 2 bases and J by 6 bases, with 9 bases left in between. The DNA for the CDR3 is TGTGCCAGCAGCTTTAATACGGGTCAGCCCCAGCATTTT. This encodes CASSFNTGQPQHF.

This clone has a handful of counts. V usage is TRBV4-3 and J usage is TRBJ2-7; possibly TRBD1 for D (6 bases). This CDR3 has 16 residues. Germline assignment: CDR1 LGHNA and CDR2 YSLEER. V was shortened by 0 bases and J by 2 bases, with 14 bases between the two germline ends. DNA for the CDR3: TGCGCCAGCAGCCAAGAAAATCCCGGGGACACCTACGAGCAGTACTTC. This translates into CASSQENPGDTYEQYF.

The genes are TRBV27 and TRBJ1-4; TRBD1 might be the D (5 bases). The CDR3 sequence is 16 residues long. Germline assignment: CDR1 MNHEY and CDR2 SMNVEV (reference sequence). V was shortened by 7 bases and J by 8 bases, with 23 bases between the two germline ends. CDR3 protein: CASTPRGGSINEKLFF. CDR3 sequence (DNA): TGTGCCAGCACACCCCGGGGGGGGTCGATTAACGAAAAACTGTTTTTT.

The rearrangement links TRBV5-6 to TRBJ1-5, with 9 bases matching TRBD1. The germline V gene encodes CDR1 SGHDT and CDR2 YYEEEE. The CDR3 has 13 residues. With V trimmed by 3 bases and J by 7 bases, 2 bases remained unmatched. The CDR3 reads CASSSDRGQPQHF. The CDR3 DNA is TGTGCCAGCAGCTCGGACAGGGGCCAGCCCCAGCATTTT.

CDR3 coding DNA: TGTGCCAGCAGCTTCGTTCAGGCAGGGTACACAGATACGCAGTATTTT. It translates to CASSFVQAGYTDTQYF. This chain links TRBV5-6 with TRBJ2-3; TRBD1 might be the D (5 bases). V lost 2 bases and J 2 bases, leaving 15 bases between the germline ends. Germline CDR1 is SGHDT and CDR2 is YYEEEE. The CDR3 extends over 16 amino acids.

The CDR3: CASSLTGDYGYTF. CDR3 bases: TGTGCCAGCAGTTTGACAGGGGACTATGGCTACACCTTC. The rearrangement links TRBV6-1 to TRBJ1-2; 8 bases are shared with TRBD1. This CDR3 has 13 amino acids. V lost 5 bases and J lost 3; bases outside the gene matches: 2. Germline V lookup: CDR1 MNHNS, CDR2 SASEGT.

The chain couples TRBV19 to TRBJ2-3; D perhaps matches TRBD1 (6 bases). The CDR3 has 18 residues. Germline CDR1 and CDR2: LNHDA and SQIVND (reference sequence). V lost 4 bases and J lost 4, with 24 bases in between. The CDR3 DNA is TGTGCCAGTAGTACCCACTTTCGTCAGGGGAGTAGCGCAGATACGCAGTATTTT. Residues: CASSTHFRQGSSADTQYF.

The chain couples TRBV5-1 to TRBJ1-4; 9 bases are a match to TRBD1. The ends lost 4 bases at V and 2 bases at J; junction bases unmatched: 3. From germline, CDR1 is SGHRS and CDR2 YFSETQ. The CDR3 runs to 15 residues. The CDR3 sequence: CASSAGQGTNEKLFF. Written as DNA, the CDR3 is TGCGCCAGCAGCGCCGGACAGGGGACTAATGAAAAACTGTTTTTT. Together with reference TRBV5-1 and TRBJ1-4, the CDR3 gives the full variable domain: KAGVTQTPRYLIKTRGQQVTLSCSPISGHRSVSWYQQTPGQGLQFLFEYFSETQRNKGNFPGRFSGRQFSNSRSEMNVSTLELGDSALYLCASSAGQGTNEKLFFGSGTQLSVL.

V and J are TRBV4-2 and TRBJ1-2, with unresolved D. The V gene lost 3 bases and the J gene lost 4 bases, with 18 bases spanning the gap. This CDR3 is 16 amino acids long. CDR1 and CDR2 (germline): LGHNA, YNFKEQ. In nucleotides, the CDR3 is TGTGCCAGCAGCCAGGACCCCGAGGGAGGCGGCTATGGCTACACCTTC. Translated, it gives CASSQDPEGGGYGYTF.

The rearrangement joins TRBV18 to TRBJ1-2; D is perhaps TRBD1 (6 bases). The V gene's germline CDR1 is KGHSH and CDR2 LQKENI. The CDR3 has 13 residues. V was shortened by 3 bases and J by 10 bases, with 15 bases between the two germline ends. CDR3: CASSPQTDRPYTF. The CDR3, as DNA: TGTGCCAGCTCACCCCAGACCGACAGGCCCTACACCTTC.

CDR3 sequence reads: CASSVGQNYGYTF. In nucleotides, the CDR3 is TGTGCCAGCAGCGTAGGACAGAACTATGGCTACACCTTC. The chain is built from TRBV9 and TRBJ1-2, with D possibly matching TRBD1 (5 bases). CDR3 size: 13 residues. The V and J ends lost 0 bases and 2 bases respectively, with 5 bases between them. Germline V gene sequence: CDR1 SGDLS, CDR2 YYNGEE.

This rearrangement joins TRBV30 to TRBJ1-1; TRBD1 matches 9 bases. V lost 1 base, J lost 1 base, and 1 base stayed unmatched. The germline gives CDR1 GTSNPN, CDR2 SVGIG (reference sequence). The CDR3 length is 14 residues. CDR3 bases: TGTGCCTGGAGTGGGGACAGGGAGAACACTGAAGCTTTCTTT. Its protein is CAWSGDRENTEAFF. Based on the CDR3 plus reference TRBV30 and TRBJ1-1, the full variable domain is SQTIHQWPATLVQPVGSPLSLECTVEGTSNPNLYWYRQAAGRGLQLLFYSVGIGQISSEVPQNLSASRPQDRQFILSSKKLLLSDSGFYLCAWSGDRENTEAFFGQGTRLTVV.

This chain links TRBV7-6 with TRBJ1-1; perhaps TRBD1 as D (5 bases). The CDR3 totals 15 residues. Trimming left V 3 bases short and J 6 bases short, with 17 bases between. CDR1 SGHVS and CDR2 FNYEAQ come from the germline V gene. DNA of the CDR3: TGTGCCAGCAGCTTGGGGCAGGGATTAGGAGCTGAAGCTTTCTTT. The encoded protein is CASSLGQGLGAEAFF.

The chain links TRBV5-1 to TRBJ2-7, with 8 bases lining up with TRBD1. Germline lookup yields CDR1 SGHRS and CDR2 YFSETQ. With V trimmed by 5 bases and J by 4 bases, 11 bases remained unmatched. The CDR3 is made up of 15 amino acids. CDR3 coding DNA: TGCGCCAGCAGACAGGGGGGATCAGGCGGGTACGAGCAGTACTTC. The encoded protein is CASRQGGSGGYEQYF.

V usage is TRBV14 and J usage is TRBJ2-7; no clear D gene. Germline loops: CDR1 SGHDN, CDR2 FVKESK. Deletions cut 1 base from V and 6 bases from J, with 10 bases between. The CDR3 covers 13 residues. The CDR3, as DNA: TGTGCCAGCAGCCAAGTGCGAGGAGTCGAGCAGTACTTC. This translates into CASSQVRGVEQYF.

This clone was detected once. Here the CDR3 reads CASWDREGEKLFF. The CDR3 bases are TGTGCCAGCTGGGACAGGGAGGGCGAAAAACTGTTTTTT. V gene TRBV6-6 combines with J gene TRBJ1-4; TRBD1 matches at 9 bases. The germline V gene encodes CDR1 MNHNY and CDR2 SVGAGI (reference sequence). V lost 8 bases and J lost 8; bases outside the gene matches: 6. CDR3 length: 13 residues.

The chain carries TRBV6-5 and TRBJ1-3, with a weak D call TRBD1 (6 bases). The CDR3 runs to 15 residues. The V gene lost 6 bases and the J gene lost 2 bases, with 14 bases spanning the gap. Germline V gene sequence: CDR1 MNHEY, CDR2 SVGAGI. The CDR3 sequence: CASSRTTGTGNTIYF. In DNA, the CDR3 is TGTGCCAGCAGCCGAACCACAGGGACTGGAAACACCATATATTTT.